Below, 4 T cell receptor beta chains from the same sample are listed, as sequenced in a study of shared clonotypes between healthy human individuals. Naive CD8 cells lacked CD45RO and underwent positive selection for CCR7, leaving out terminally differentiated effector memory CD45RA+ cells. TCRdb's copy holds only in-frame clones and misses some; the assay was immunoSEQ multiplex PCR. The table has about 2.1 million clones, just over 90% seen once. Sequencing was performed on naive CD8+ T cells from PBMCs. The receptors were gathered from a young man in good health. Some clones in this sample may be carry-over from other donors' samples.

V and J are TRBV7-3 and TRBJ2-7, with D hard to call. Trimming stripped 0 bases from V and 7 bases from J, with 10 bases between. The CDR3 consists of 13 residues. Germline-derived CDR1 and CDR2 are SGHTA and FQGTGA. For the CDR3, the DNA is TGTGCCAGCAGCTTAACCCCCCTTGGGGAGCAGTACTTC. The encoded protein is CASSLTPLGEQYF.

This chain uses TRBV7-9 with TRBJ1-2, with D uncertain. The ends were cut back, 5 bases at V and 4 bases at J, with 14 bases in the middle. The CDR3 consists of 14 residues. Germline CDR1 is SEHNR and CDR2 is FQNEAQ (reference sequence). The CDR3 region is CASSLGLRLYGYTF. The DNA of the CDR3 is TGTGCCAGCAGCCTTGGTCTTAGACTCTATGGCTACACCTTC.

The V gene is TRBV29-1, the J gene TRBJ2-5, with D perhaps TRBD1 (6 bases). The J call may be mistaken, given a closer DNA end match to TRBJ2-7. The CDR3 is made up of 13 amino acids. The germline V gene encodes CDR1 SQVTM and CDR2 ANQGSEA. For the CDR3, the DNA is TGCAGCGTTGGCCCTGGACAGTCCTACGAGCAGTACTTC. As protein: CSVGPGQSYEQYF.

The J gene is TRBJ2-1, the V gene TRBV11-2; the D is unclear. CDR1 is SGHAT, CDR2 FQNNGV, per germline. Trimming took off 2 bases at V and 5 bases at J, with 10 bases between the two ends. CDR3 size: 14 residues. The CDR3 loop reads CASSLRIPDNEQFF. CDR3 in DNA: TGTGCCAGCAGCTTAAGGATACCTGACAATGAGCAGTTCTTC.